In this sample, the clone carrying this T cell receptor (beta chain) turned up once. The table came from immunoSEQ multiplex PCR; TCRdb's copy has only in-frame clones and leaves some out. The sample lists approximately 470,000 clones, about 85% seen once, with 0.7% in the top ten. Allocation to cohorts depended on clinical history reported by the participants. Recovery among Cohort 3 donors was established by two negative PCRs, clearance, or symptom resolution. The data originate from a study of blood T cell repertoires in COVID-19. Study as a whole: Acute and convalescent COVID-19 samples came from the United States, Italy and Spain.

The CDR3 is 17 residues long. V was pared by 0 bases and J by 3 bases, with 6 bases of the junction left unmatched. Germline V CDR1 and CDR2: SGHRS, YFSETQ. The chain employs TRBV5-1 and TRBJ1-3; TRBD1 matches at 10 bases. The sequence derives from a woman younger than 30 who had recovered from COVID-19. Sequencing was performed on PBMCs or T cells enriched from blood (not recorded which). CDR3 loop: CASSLADRGQGGNTIYF. Here the CDR3 DNA reads TGCGCCAGCAGCTTGGCCGACAGGGGGCAAGGTGGAAACACCATATATTTT.